This entry concerns a single T cell receptor (beta chain). The data are from a study of T cells in Graves' hyperthyroidism and ophthalmopathy. Using RNA transcripts as the source, TCR beta CDR3 regions were amplified. RT-PCR in the first round (using the HTBI primer set) targeted the TCR CDR3. TCRdb independently ran MiXCR on the multiplex PCR reads; one entry per CDR3 protein. The table shows under 400,000 distinct CDR3 sequences, with roughly 25% occurring only once. This CDR3 is built from 15 residues. V gave up 8 bases and J gave up 3 bases; unmatched junction bases: 12. Germline CDR1 SNHLY, CDR2 FYNNEI.

The sequence was obtained from a man aged 50 to 60 with Graves' hyperthyroidism. The specimen was blood. The V and J genes are TRBV2 and TRBJ2-7; the match to TRBD1 covers 8 bases. CDR3 nucleotides: TGTGCCAGCGCAAGAGTCGGGACAGGAGTCTACGAGCAGTACTTC. It is translated as CASARVGTGVYEQYF.